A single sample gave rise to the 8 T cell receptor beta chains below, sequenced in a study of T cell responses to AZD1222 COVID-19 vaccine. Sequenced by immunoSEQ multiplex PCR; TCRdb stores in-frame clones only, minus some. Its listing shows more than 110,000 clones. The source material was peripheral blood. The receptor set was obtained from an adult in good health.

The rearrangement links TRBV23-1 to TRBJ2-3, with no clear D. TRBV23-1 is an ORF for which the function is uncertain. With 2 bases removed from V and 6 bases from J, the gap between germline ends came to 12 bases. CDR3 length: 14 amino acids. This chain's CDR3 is CASSQVRATDTQYF. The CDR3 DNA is TGCGCCAGCAGTCAAGTAAGGGCTACCGATACGCAGTATTTT.

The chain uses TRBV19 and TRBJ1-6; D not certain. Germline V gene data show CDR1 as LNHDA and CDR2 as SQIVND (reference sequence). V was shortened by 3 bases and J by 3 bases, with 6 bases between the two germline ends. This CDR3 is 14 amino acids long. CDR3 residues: CASSILDYNSPLHF. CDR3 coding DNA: TGTGCCAGTAGTATTTTGGACTATAATTCACCCCTCCACTTT.

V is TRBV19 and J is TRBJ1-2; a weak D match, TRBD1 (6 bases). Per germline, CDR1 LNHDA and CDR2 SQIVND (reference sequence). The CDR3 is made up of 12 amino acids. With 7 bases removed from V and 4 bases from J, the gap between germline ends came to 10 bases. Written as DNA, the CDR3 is TGTGCCAGTACCGAGGACAGCTATGGCTACACCTTC. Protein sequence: CASTEDSYGYTF. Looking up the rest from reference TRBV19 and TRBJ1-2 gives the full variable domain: DGGITQSPKYLFRKEGQNVTLSCEQNLNHDAMYWYRQDPGQGLRLIYYSQIVNDFQKGDIAEGYSVSREKKESFPLTVTSAQKNPTAFYLCASTEDSYGYTFGSGTRLTVV.

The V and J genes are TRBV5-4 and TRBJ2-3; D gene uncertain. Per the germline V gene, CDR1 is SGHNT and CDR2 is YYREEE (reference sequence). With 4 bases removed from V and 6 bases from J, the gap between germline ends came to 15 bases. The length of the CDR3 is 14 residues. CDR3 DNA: TGTGCCAGCAGCGCGGTCCGAGTTGAGGATACGCAGTATTTT. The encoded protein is CASSAVRVEDTQYF.

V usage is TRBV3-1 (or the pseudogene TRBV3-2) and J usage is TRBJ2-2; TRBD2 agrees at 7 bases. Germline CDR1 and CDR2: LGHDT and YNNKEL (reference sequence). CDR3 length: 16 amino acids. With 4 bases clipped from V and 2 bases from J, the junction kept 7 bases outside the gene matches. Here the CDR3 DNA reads TGTGCCAGCAGCCGCCTGGGGACTACTAACACCGGGGAGCTGTTTTTT. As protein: CASSRLGTTNTGELFF.

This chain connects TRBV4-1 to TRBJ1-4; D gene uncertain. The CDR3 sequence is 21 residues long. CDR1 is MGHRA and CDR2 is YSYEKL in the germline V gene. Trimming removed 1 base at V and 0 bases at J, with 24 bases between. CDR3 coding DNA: TGCGCCAGCAGCCAAGCGCCAGGTGTTTATACCTTTGAAGCAACTAATGAAAAACTGTTTTTT. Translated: CASSQAPGVYTFEATNEKLFF.

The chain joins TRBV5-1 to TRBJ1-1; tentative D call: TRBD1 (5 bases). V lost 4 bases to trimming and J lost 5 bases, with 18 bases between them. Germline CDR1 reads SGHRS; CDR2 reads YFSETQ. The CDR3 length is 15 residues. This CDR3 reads CASSLGDARGTEAFF. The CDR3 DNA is TGCGCCAGCAGCCTAGGGGACGCCCGGGGAACTGAAGCTTTCTTT.

The CDR3 nucleotides are TGTGCCAGTAGTATAGATCCGGGACAGACTTACTATGGCTACACCTTC. This encodes CASSIDPGQTYYGYTF. The chain recombines TRBV19 with TRBJ1-2; 7 nucleotides agree with TRBD1. V lost 0 bases, J lost 3 bases, and 7 bases stayed unmatched. The V gene's germline CDR1 is LNHDA and CDR2 SQIVND (reference sequence). The CDR3 has 16 amino acids.